This TCR beta chain was captured in a study of blood T cell repertoires in COVID-19. Study at large: Both acute and convalescent COVID-19 samples were obtained from the United States, Italy and Spain.

Germline V CDR1 and CDR2: SGDLS, YYNGEE. The V end lost 0 bases, the J end lost 7 bases, and 22 bases lay between the germline ends. The CDR3 covers 17 residues. Study processing details: It was from reference gene primer amplification that nucleated cell counts were estimated. Sequencing was performed with immunoSEQ multiplex PCR; in TCRdb, only in-frame clones are kept and a portion is missing. V and J calls and clone size are given by that table; D and trimming were obtained from the DNA. The sample yields tens of thousands of clones, approximately 80% seen once. This receptor was obtained from a human donor in a cohort sampled during active or convalescent COVID-19. This rearrangement joins TRBV9 to TRBJ1-2; D is unresolved. Specimen: peripheral blood. The CDR3 is CASSVELSGYGIGGYTF. The CDR3 DNA is TGTGCCAGCAGCGTAGAACTTTCGGGGTATGGGATTGGTGGCTACACCTTC.